These T cell receptor beta chains were read from a single sample in a study of T cell responses to AZD1222 COVID-19 vaccine. TCRdb's copy holds only in-frame clones and misses some; the assay was immunoSEQ multiplex PCR. The top ten clones hold roughly 4.3% of a sample with around 160,000 clones, more than 75% of them seen once. This specimen consisted of peripheral blood, obtained on day 0 of MenACWY control vaccination. Receptor source: an adult in good health. Each CDR3 is given with its conserved first and last residue. Fields, in order: V gene, clone size, CDR3 protein. For some rows the clone size is stated as once, few or many, or as a class when expanded; others skip it.

TRBV3-1/TRBV3-2,NA,CASSQAWADGYTF
TRBV5-1,NA,CASSEDGDRNQPQHF
TRBV5-1,NA,CATSEGLSGDTQYF
TRBV29-1,NA,CSVEKIPDYNEQFF
TRBV6-5,NA,CASSIRGYEQFF
TRBV2,NA,CASSEGQGNSGNTIYF
TRBV2,NA,CASRLTTGTGNTIYF
TRBV21-1,once,CASSKVGAGRTTMNTEAFF
TRBV6-5,few,CASSFTVNSPLHF
TRBV28,NA,CASSLSVAYSNQPQHF
TRBV28,few,CASSSGTVNYGYTF
TRBV28,NA,CASSTRDRFNQPQHF
TRBV18,NA,CASSPIQVSGNTIYF
TRBV10-1,NA,CASSRRGSNTGELFF
TRBV29-1,NA,CSVDRTTTDTQYF
TRBV5-1,NA,CASSPGLAGDTQYF
TRBV3-1/TRBV3-2,NA,CASSQGARRLAGPLSLSSYEQYF
TRBV3-1/TRBV3-2,few,CASSQAALTPGNTIYF
TRBV6-5,once,CASSYSPPGSYEQYF
TRBV4-1,once,CASSQDPAANTEAFF
TRBV3-1/TRBV3-2,NA,CASSRGRRNTEAFF
TRBV12-3/TRBV12-4,NA,CASSGVVLGGYTF
TRBV6-5,once,CASLGGPGNIQYF
TRBV11-3,NA,CASSSTPFTEAFF
TRBV12-5,NA,CASGRTTSTDTQYF
TRBV28,NA,CASTTPWGQYGYTF
TRBV5-8,NA,CASSLARGQLNTGELFF
TRBV7-8,NA,CASSLDGTAETGGFLDTQYF
TRBV5-6,NA,CASSPKWGGQAGYNEQFF
TRBV28,NA,CASSFQRDTYGYTF